Given below is one T cell receptor beta chain in context. No antigen is known for it. This entry belongs to a study of cytomegalovirus exposure and HLA in healthy donors. Primers included in the PCR were 60 Vbeta and 13 Jbeta primers. The assay was immunoSEQ multiplex PCR, and TCRdb's table has in-frame clones only and misses some. The sample has 83,000 or so clones; approximately 80% are singletons. Donors likely had unrecorded immune exposures despite being nominally healthy when sampled. The study's findings and limits: Later on, an analysis showed TCR association rates differing by HLA locus, with DRB1 the most and HLA-C the fewest. In an earlier analysis, about 87% or about 30%: the productive usage of most TCR beta V segments.

The sequenced material came from PBMCs. The sequence was obtained from a woman aged 25 to 39 in good health and CMV-seronegative.

CDR3 sequence: CAWSPRVAGEDTDTQYF. DNA of the CDR3: TGTGCCTGGAGTCCCCGAGTAGCGGGAGAGGACACAGATACGCAGTATTTT. The chain links TRBV30 to TRBJ2-3; 9 bases are a match to TRBD2. Germline CDR1 GTSNPN, CDR2 SVGIG (reference sequence). With 2 bases clipped from V and 2 bases from J, the junction kept 11 bases outside the gene matches. The CDR3 covers 17 residues.